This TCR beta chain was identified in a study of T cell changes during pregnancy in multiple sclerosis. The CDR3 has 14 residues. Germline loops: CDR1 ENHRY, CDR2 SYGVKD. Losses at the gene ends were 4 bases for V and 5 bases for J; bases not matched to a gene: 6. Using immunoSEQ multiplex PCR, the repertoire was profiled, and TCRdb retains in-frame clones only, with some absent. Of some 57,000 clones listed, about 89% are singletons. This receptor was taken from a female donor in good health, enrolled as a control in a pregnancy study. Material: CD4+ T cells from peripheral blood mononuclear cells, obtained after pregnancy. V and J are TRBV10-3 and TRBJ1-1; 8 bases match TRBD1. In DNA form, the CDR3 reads TGTGCCATCAGTGTGGACAGGGAGTCGACTGAAGCTTTCTTT. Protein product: CAISVDRESTEAFF.